Detailed here is one T cell receptor (beta chain). The data are from a study of cytomegalovirus exposure and HLA in healthy donors. The PCR employed 60 Vbeta primers together with 13 Jbeta primers. Assay used: immunoSEQ multiplex PCR; TCRdb lists only in-frame clones, some missing. The profile covers some 150,000 clones, with approximately 9% appearing a single time and 5.5% to 8% taken by the ten largest. The CDR3 totals 15 residues. Deletions cut 7 bases from V and 8 bases from J, with 20 bases between. Per the germline V gene, CDR1 is LNHDA and CDR2 is SQIVND (reference sequence). The TCR was taken from a woman between 40 and 50 years old in good health and CMV-seropositive. Sequenced: PBMCs. This chain links TRBV19 with TRBJ1-4; maybe TRBD1 (5 bases). CDR3 nucleotide sequence: TGTGCCAGTACCAAGAGGGGAGGGGAGCGGGAAAAACTGTTTTTT. This encodes CASTKRGGEREKLFF.